Below are 3 T cell receptor beta chains sequenced from a single sample in a study of a mutant IDH1 vaccine in newly diagnosed glioma. Time point in this sample: week 11, during vaccination. One vaccine dose held 300 ug of mutant IDH1 20-mer peptide and came with topical imiquimod. TCRdb's copy holds only in-frame clones and misses some; the assay was immunoSEQ multiplex PCR. The data show tens of thousands of clones, 80% seen once. The antigens of these receptors remain unknown. This material consisted of PBMCs, taken from a glioma patient whose treatment included an IDH1 peptide vaccine. The origin of the receptors is a man aged 50-59 years with glioma.

The chain combines TRBV28 with TRBJ2-7; perhaps TRBD1 as D (5 bases). The CDR3 consists of 14 residues. Trimming shortened V by 2 bases and J by 2 bases, and 10 bases separated the two germline ends. CDR1 is MDHEN, CDR2 SYDVKM, per germline. DNA for the CDR3: TGTGCCAGCAGTTTACGACAGATTACCTACGAGCAGTACTTC. This codes for CASSLRQITYEQYF.

The rearrangement uses TRBV11-2 and TRBJ2-2, with 7 bases lining up with TRBD1. V dropped 4 bases and J dropped 2; count of bases not matched to a gene: 4. CDR1 SGHAT and CDR2 FQNNGV come from the germline V gene. The CDR3 length is 15 residues. The CDR3 reads CASSSDRINTGELFF. In DNA, the CDR3 is TGTGCCAGCAGCTCGGACAGGATCAACACCGGGGAGCTGTTTTTT.

This chain links TRBV2 with TRBJ1-4, with 7 bases identical to TRBD1. Germline trimming cut 6 bases from V and 3 bases from J; bases unmatched to any gene: 4. The CDR3 has 14 residues. Germline loops: CDR1 SNHLY, CDR2 FYNNEI. CDR3 sequence: CASRGGTANEKLFF. DNA of the CDR3: TGTGCCAGCAGGGGCGGGACAGCTAATGAAAAACTGTTTTTT.